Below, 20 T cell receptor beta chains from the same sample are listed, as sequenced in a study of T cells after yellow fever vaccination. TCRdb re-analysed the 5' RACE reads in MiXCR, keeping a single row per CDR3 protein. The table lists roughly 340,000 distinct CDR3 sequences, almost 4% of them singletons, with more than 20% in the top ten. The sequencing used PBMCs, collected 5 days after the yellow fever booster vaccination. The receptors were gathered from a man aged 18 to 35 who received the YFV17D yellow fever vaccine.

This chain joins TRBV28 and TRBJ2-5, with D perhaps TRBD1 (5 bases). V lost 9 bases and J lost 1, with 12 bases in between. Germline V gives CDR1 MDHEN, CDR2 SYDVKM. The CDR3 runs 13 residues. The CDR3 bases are TGTGCCAGTACGACAGCTACCCAAGAGACCCAGTACTTC. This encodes CASTTATQETQYF.

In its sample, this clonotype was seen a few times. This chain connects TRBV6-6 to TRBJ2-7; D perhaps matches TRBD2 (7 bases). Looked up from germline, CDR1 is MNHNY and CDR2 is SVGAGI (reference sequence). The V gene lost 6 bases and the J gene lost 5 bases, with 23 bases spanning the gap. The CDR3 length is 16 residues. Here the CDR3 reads CASRLIGGGVSNEQYV. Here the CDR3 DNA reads TGTGCCAGCAGGTTAATTGGAGGGGGGGTGTCCAACGAGCAGTACGTC.

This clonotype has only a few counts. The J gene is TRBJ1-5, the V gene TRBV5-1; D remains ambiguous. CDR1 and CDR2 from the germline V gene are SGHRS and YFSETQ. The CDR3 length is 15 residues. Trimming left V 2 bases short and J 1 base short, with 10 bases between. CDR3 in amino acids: CASSLRQASNQPQHF. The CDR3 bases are TGCGCCAGCAGCTTACGGCAGGCGAGCAATCAGCCCCAGCATTTT.

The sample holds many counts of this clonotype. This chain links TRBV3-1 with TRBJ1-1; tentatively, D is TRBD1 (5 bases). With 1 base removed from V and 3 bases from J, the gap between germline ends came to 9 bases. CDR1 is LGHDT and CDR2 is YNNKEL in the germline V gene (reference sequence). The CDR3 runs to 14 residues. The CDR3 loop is CASSQGGRDTEAFF. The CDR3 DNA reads TGTGCCAGCAGCCAAGGCGGCAGGGACACTGAAGCTTTCTTT.

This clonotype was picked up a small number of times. Here the CDR3 reads CASGPRDTPNQPQHF. CDR3 DNA: TGTGCTAGTGGCCCTCGGGACACCCCTAATCAGCCCCAGCATTTT. The chain combines TRBV12-5 with TRBJ1-5; a weak D match, TRBD1 (6 bases). V dropped 6 bases and J dropped 4 bases, with 16 bases sitting between them. Looked up from germline, CDR1 is LGHNT and CDR2 is FRNRAP. This CDR3 has 15 residues.

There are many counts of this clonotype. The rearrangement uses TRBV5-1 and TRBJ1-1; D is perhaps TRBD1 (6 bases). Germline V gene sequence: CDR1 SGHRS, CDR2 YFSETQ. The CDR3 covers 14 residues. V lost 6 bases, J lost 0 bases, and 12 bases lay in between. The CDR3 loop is CASTHTGMNTEAFF. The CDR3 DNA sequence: TGCGCCAGCACCCACACAGGGATGAACACTGAAGCTTTCTTT.

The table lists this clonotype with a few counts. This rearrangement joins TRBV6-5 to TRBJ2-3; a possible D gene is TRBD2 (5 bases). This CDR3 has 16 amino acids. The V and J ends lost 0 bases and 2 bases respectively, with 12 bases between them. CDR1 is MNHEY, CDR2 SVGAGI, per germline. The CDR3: CASSYSIGLATDTQYF. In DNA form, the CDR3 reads TGTGCCAGCAGTTACTCGATAGGGCTAGCCACAGATACGCAGTATTTT.

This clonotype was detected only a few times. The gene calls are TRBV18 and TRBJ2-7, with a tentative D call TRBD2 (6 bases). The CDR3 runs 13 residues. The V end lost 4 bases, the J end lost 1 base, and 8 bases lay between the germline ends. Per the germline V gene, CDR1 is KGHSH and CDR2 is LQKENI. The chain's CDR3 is CASSREASYEQYV. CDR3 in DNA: TGTGCCAGCTCACGGGAGGCGTCCTACGAGCAGTACGTC.

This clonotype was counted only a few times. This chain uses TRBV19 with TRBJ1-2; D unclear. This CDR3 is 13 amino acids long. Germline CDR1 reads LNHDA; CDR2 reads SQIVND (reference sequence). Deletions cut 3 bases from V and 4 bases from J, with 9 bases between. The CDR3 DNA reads TGTGCCAGTAGTATCGGGAGCCTCTATGGCTACACCTTC. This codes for CASSIGSLYGYTF.

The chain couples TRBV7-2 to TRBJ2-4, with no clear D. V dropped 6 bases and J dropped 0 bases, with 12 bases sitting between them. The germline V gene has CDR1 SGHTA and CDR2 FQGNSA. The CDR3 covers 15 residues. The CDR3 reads CASSYQPLAKNIQYF. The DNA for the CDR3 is TGTGCCAGCAGTTACCAGCCCTTAGCCAAAAACATTCAGTACTTC.

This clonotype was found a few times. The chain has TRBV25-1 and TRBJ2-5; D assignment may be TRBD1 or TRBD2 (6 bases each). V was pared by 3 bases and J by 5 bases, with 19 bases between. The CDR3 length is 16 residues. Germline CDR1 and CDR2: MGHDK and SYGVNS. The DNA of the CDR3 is TGTGCCAGCAGTGATATCCAAGGAGGGGGTCAGGAGACCCAGTACTTC. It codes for CASSDIQGGGQETQYF. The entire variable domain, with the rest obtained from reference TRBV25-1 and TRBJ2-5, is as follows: EADIYQTPRYLVIGTGKKITLECSQTMGHDKMYWYQQDPGMELHLIHYSYGVNSTEKGDLSSESTVSRIRTEHFPLTLESARPSHTSQYLCASSDIQGGGQETQYFGPGTRLLVL.

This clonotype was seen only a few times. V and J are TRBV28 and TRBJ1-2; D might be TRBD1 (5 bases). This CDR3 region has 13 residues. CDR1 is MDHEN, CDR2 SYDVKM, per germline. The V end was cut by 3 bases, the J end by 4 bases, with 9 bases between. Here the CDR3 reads CASSLGGIYGYTF. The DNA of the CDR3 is TGTGCCAGCAGTTTGGGGGGTATCTATGGCTACACCTTC.

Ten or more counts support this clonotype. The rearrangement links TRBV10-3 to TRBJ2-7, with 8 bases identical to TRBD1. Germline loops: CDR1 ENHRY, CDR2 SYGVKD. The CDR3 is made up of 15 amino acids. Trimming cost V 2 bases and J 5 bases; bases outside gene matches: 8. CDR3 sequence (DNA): TGTGCCATCAGTGAGCCAAAGACAGGGGTCAACGAGCAGTACTTC. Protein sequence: CAISEPKTGVNEQYF.

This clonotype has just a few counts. The CDR3 region is CASSELPGELFF. The CDR3 DNA follows: TGTGCCAGCAGTGAATTGCCCGGGGAGCTGTTTTTT. The chain joins TRBV12-3 or TRBV12-4 to TRBJ2-2; no reliable D call. This CDR3 is built from 12 residues. The ends were cut back, 5 bases at V and 6 bases at J, with 7 bases in the middle.

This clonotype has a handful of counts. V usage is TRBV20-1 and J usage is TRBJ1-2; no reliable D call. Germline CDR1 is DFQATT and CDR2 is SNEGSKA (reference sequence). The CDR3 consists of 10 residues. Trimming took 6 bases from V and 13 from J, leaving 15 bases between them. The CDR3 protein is CSATSEIVTF. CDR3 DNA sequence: TGCAGTGCCACGAGTGAAATTGTCACCTTC.

CDR3 region: CSAVGEVGYGYTF. The CDR3 DNA reads TGCAGTGCCGTCGGGGAAGTTGGCTATGGCTACACCTTC. The V gene is TRBV20-1, the J gene TRBJ1-2, with unresolved D. This CDR3 spans 13 amino acids. Germline CDR1 DFQATT, CDR2 SNEGSKA (reference sequence). V was clipped by 6 bases and J by 4 bases, with 15 bases between them.

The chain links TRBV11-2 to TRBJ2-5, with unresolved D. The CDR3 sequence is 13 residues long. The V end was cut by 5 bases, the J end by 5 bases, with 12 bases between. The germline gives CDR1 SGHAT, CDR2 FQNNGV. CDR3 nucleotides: TGTGCCAGCAGCCGGGCGTTCGTGGAGACCCAGTACTTC. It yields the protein CASSRAFVETQYF.

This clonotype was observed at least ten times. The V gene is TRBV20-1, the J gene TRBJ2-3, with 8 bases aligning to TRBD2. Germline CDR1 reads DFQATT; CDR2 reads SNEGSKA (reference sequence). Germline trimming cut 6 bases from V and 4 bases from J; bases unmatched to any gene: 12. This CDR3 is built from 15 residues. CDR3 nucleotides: TGCAGTGCCCCAGAAGGCGGGGGGCCTTCAGATACGCAGTATTTT. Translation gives CSAPEGGGPSDTQYF.

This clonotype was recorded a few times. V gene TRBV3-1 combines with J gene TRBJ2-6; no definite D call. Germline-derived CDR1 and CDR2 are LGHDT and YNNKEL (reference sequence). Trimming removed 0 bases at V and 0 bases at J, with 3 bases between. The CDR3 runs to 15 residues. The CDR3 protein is CASSQDVSGANVLTF. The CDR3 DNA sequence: TGTGCCAGCAGCCAAGATGTCTCTGGGGCCAACGTCCTGACTTTC.

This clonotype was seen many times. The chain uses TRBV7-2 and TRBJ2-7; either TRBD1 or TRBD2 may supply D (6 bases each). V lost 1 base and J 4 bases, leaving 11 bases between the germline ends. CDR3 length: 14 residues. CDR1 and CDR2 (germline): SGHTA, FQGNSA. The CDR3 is CASSLEKGGYEQYV. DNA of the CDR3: TGTGCCAGCAGCTTAGAGAAGGGGGGTTACGAGCAGTACGTC.